This T cell receptor (beta chain) derives from a study of blood T cell repertoires in COVID-19. At the level of the study: Acute-phase and convalescent COVID-19 samples originated in the United States, Italy and Spain. The analysed material was cDNA or gDNA that came from T cells, B-cell-depleted T cells, or PBMCs.

CDR3 length equals 12 residues. The V gene's germline CDR1 is LNHDA and CDR2 SQIVND (reference sequence). Participant ages covered about 18 to 95 years across around 22 US areas. The data were produced by immunoSEQ multiplex PCR, yet TCRdb's version contains in-frame clones alone and is incomplete. The sample lists 260,000 or so clones, about four fifths occurring once. The receptor was isolated from a woman between 40 and 55 years old who had been exposed to COVID-19. The chain uses TRBV19 and TRBJ2-2; a weak D match, TRBD1 (6 bases). Sequenced input: PBMCs or T cells enriched from blood (not recorded which). The CDR3, as DNA: TGTGCTGTGGGGACAAAAACCGGGGAGCTGTTTTTT. Its protein product is CAVGTKTGELFF.